Included here is one T cell receptor beta chain sequence, with context. This clone has only a few counts. Its antigen is unknown. Base qualities are not at hand, and no much larger clone is one base apart. V is trimmed back by 5 bases and J by 2 bases, and the junction contains 2 bases that no gene match accounts for. In the germline V gene, CDR1 corresponds to MNHNS and CDR2 to SASEGT. The CDR3 runs 14 amino acids, cysteine and phenylalanine included. The DNA shown is the 42-base CDR3, in frame from base 1. Library construction relied on the immunoSEQ multiplex PCR assay. TCRdb provides this immuneACCESS table in a form limited to in-frame rearrangements. Some clones are lacking; in checked studies, under half of them reflect an unresolved V gene, and why the rest are absent is not known. Within this sample are some 83,000 clones, with 85% to 95% of them counted one time only. 0.41% of the sample rests with the top ten.

This record comes from a study of technical replicates of blood from several donors (dated by TCRdb to the late 2010s). The receptor was isolated from a human donor in good health. The sample comprised T cells isolated from PBMCs. The chain joins TRBV6-1 to TRBJ2-5, with 10 junctional bases fitting TRBD1. The CDR3 reads as follows: CASSWTGGQETQYF. Read as DNA, the sequence is TGTGCCAGCAGTTGGACAGGGGGACAAGAGACCCAGTACTTC.